This T cell receptor (beta chain) was retrieved from a study of human T cells and chemical hapten exposure. Study context: Diagnoses of alopecia areata, totalis or universalis occurred in mostly female patients.

The germline V and J ends were trimmed by 4 bases and 1 base, with 10 bases remaining between them. The CDR3 is made up of 15 amino acids. The germline V gene has CDR1 SGHAT and CDR2 FQDESV (reference sequence). This clonotype has a count of ten or more. Its antigen is undetermined. The time point: patch test 1, 2 weeks after DPC sensitization. Documented treatment: therapeutic diphenylcyclopropenone sensitization with weekly scalp DPC. It was from unfractionated whole blood that total RNA was extracted. Ahead of each patch test application, blood was drawn. Findings of the study overall: As patch test score rose, PT1 expanded TCR counts tended to rise as well. Controls had significantly fewer large CDR3 similarity clusters than were formed by expanded TCRs.

TCRdb analysed the RACE reads with MiXCR anew, one entry per CDR3 protein. Of under 40,000 distinct CDR3 sequences detected, approximately 6.3% appear once; the ten largest clones hold roughly 9.5%. The receptor comes from a woman aged 25 to 39 with alopecia areata. Some clones in this sample may be carry-over from other donors' samples. This rearrangement joins TRBV11-1 to TRBJ2-2, with D hard to call. The input for sequencing was whole blood, taken in connection with sensitization to the hapten diphenylcyclopropenone (DPC). Written as DNA, the CDR3 is TGTGCCAGCAGCTCTAATAGAATGAACACCGGGGAGCTGTTTTTT. Its protein is CASSSNRMNTGELFF.